These 20 T cell receptor beta chains were all obtained from the same sample, sequenced in a study of shared clonotypes between healthy human individuals. Sequencing used immunoSEQ multiplex PCR; TCRdb keeps in-frame clones, though not all of them. This table holds some 2,500,000 clones, around 92% found once. The sequencing sample was made of naive CD4+ T cells from PBMCs. As to subset: CD45RA+ positively selected. The receptor set was obtained from a man aged 18 to 29 in good health. Some clones in this sample may be carry-over from other donors' samples.

The chain has TRBV5-1 and TRBJ2-5, with 7 bases identical to TRBD1. Germline CDR1 SGHRS, CDR2 YFSETQ. The CDR3 extends over 14 amino acids. J was trimmed by 2 bases and V by 3 bases; bases with no gene match: 4. The CDR3 DNA is TGCGCCAGCAGCTCAGGACAGGCGCAAGAGACCCAGTACTTC. Translation: CASSSGQAQETQYF.

V and J are TRBV4-1 and TRBJ2-7; 11 bases fit TRBD1. Looked up from germline, CDR1 is MGHRA and CDR2 is YSYEKL. V lost 3 bases and J lost 5; bases outside the gene matches: 9. The CDR3 runs 16 residues. CDR3 nucleotide sequence: TGCGCCAGCAGCCATTGGAGGGACAGGGGGTCTGACGAGCAGTACTTC. Protein product: CASSHWRDRGSDEQYF.

This chain joins TRBV11-2 and TRBJ1-2; TRBD1 matches at 9 bases. The V and J ends lost 3 bases and 7 bases, in that order; junction bases with no gene match: 18. The CDR3 is made up of 18 amino acids. Germline CDR1 SGHAT, CDR2 FQNNGV. The CDR3 region has the DNA TGTGCCAGCAGCTTGGGAACCCGTCGGACAGGGGAAGGGGGTGGCTACACCTTC. It encodes CASSLGTRRTGEGGGYTF.

The rearrangement joins TRBV4-2 to TRBJ1-1, with D perhaps matching TRBD1 (6 bases). Trimming removed 7 bases at V and 3 bases at J, with 15 bases between. The germline V gene has CDR1 LGHNA and CDR2 YNFKEQ. The CDR3 runs to 14 residues. CDR3 sequence: CASTLRGSDTEAFF. Written as DNA, the CDR3 is TGTGCCAGCACCCTCAGGGGTAGCGACACTGAAGCTTTCTTT.

DNA for the CDR3: TGTGCCAGCAGCCAAGCGGCCAACGCCAACTACGAGCAGTACTTC. Amino acids: CASSQAANANYEQYF. The J gene is TRBJ2-7, the V gene TRBV14; D gene unclear. The V and J ends lost 1 base and 3 bases respectively, with 13 bases between them. Per the germline V gene, CDR1 is SGHDN and CDR2 is FVKESK. The CDR3 runs to 15 residues.

This chain uses TRBV15 with TRBJ2-1; no firm D call. Germline values: CDR1 LNHNV, CDR2 YYDKDF (reference sequence). CDR3 length: 15 residues. With 0 bases removed from V and 4 bases from J, the gap between germline ends came to 10 bases. CDR3: CATSRDPHRYNEQFF. The CDR3, as DNA: TGTGCCACCAGCAGAGATCCTCACAGATACAATGAGCAGTTCTTC.

The chain combines TRBV7-3 with TRBJ2-1, with a possible D match to TRBD2 (6 bases). The germline V gene has CDR1 SGHTA and CDR2 FQGTGA. Trimming removed 2 bases at V and 6 bases at J, with 8 bases between. This CDR3 is built from 13 residues. DNA for the CDR3: TGTGCCAGCAGCTTACTAGCGACCAATGAGCAGTTCTTC. Encoded protein: CASSLLATNEQFF.

This sequence joins TRBV7-2 and TRBJ1-4; a possible D gene is TRBD1 (5 bases). Trimming left V 5 bases short and J 15 bases short, with 22 bases between. CDR1 and CDR2 (germline): SGHTA, FQGNSA. This CDR3 is 14 amino acids long. This CDR3 reads CASSPDGAPDAMFF. For the CDR3, the DNA is TGTGCCAGCAGCCCAGACGGGGCTCCTGATGCAATGTTTTTT.

The chain couples TRBV12-2 to TRBJ2-5; the table assigns TRBD2, which was not confirmed against the DNA. TRBV12-2 is a recognized pseudogene. This CDR3 spans 17 amino acids. The CDR3 loop is CASRHPQLRRLQETQYF. The CDR3 DNA follows: TGTGCAAGTCGCCATCCCCAGCTTCGGCGGTTACAAGAGACCCAGTACTTC.

This chain links TRBV5-6 with TRBJ2-7, with 8 bases lining up with TRBD1. Germline V gives CDR1 SGHDT, CDR2 YYEEEE. The CDR3 runs 14 residues. V lost 5 bases and J lost 2; bases outside the gene matches: 6. CDR3 region: CASRVQGGPYEQYF. The DNA for the CDR3 is TGTGCCAGCAGGGTACAGGGGGGCCCCTACGAGCAGTACTTC. The whole variable domain, filled in from reference TRBV5-6 and TRBJ2-7, reads DAGVTQSPTHLIKTRGQQVTLRCSPKSGHDTVSWYQQALGQGPQFIFQYYEEEERQRGNFPDRFSGHQFPNYSSELNVNALLLGDSALYLCASRVQGGPYEQYFGPGTRLTVT.

The chain links TRBV11-3 to TRBJ2-2, with D maybe TRBD1 (5 bases). The CDR3 has 15 amino acids. The germline V gene encodes CDR1 SGHNT and CDR2 YENEEA. V lost 2 bases and J 7 bases, leaving 14 bases between the germline ends. CDR3 sequence (DNA): TGTGCCAGCAGCTTATCATCAGGGTTTGGCGGGGAGCTGTTTTTT. Protein product: CASSLSSGFGGELFF.

The V and J genes are TRBV6-6 and TRBJ2-7, with 10 bases fitting TRBD1. Germline CDR1 is MNHNY and CDR2 is SVGAGI (reference sequence). This CDR3 has 14 amino acids. J was trimmed by 6 bases and V by 7 bases; bases with no gene match: 9. In nucleotides, the CDR3 is TGTGCCAGCACCCCCGGGACAGGGGTTTTCGAGCAGTACTTC. Its translation is CASTPGTGVFEQYF.

The genes are TRBV11-2 and TRBJ1-2; D call uncertain. This CDR3 spans 15 amino acids. The ends were cut back, 5 bases at V and 7 bases at J, with 20 bases in the middle. The germline V gene encodes CDR1 SGHAT and CDR2 FQNNGV. As DNA, the CDR3 is TGTGCCAGCAGCCCATACCCCGAAGAGAAGGGTGGCTACACCTTC. Its protein is CASSPYPEEKGGYTF.

CDR3 loop: CASSLVPGGPRYF. Written as DNA, the CDR3 is TGTGCCAGCAGCTTAGTACCGGGAGGGCCCCGGTATTTT. V gene TRBV7-3 combines with J gene TRBJ2-3; 8 positions agree with TRBD2. This CDR3 has 13 amino acids. V shed 2 bases and J 14 bases; nucleotides not matched to a gene: 9. Germline loops: CDR1 SGHTA, CDR2 FQGTGA.

V and J are TRBV6-1 and TRBJ1-2; unclear D gene. With 7 bases removed from V and 8 bases from J, the gap between germline ends came to 17 bases. Germline assignment: CDR1 MNHNS and CDR2 SASEGT. CDR3 length: 13 residues. CDR3 protein: CASTAPETSGYTF. Here the CDR3 DNA reads TGTGCCAGCACCGCTCCCGAAACGTCCGGCTACACCTTC.

The chain links TRBV2 to TRBJ2-1, with 9 nucleotides matching TRBD2. This CDR3 is 14 amino acids long. V was clipped by 6 bases and J by 9 bases; unmatched bases: 9. Germline lookup yields CDR1 SNHLY and CDR2 FYNNEI. CDR3 region: CASSVGSGRSEQFF. The CDR3 nucleotides read TGTGCCAGCAGCGTGGGCAGCGGGAGGTCTGAGCAGTTCTTC.

The chain couples TRBV27 to TRBJ2-1; D is perhaps TRBD2 (5 bases). The V and J ends lost 2 bases and 3 bases respectively, with 11 bases between them. This CDR3 has 15 amino acids. The germline CDR1 and CDR2 sequences are MNHEY and SMNVEV (reference sequence). The CDR3 DNA reads TGTGCCAGCAGTTTAGTGAGGGAGTACTACAATGAGCAGTTCTTC. Its protein product is CASSLVREYYNEQFF.

The V and J genes are TRBV10-1 and TRBJ1-1; D not resolved. Germline CDR1 and CDR2: WNHNN and SYGVQD (reference sequence). There are 15 residues in the CDR3. Trimming cost V 2 bases and J 1 base, with 11 bases left between them. CDR3 protein: CASSEKQWGNTEAFF. CDR3 sequence (DNA): TGCGCCAGCAGTGAGAAACAGTGGGGGAACACTGAAGCTTTCTTT.

The rearrangement joins TRBV5-6 to TRBJ2-2, with TRBD2 identical over 12 bases. V dropped 4 bases and J dropped 5; count of bases not matched to a gene: 6. This CDR3 is built from 16 residues. Germline V gene sequence: CDR1 SGHDT, CDR2 YYEEEE. The CDR3: CASSLLAGGRTGELFF. Written as DNA, the CDR3 is TGTGCCAGCAGCCTTCTAGCGGGAGGGCGGACCGGGGAGCTGTTTTTT. The whole variable domain, remainder taken from reference TRBV5-6 and TRBJ2-2, is DAGVTQSPTHLIKTRGQQVTLRCSPKSGHDTVSWYQQALGQGPQFIFQYYEEEERQRGNFPDRFSGHQFPNYSSELNVNALLLGDSALYLCASSLLAGGRTGELFFGEGSRLTVL.

The gene calls are TRBV30 and TRBJ2-7, with D possibly matching TRBD1 (6 bases). The CDR3 sequence is 14 residues long. Per the germline V gene, CDR1 is GTSNPN and CDR2 is SVGIG (reference sequence). V lost 2 bases to trimming and J lost 2 bases, with 13 bases between them. The CDR3 here is CAWSRQWGPYEQYF. The CDR3 region has the DNA TGTGCCTGGAGTAGACAATGGGGGCCCTACGAGCAGTACTTC.